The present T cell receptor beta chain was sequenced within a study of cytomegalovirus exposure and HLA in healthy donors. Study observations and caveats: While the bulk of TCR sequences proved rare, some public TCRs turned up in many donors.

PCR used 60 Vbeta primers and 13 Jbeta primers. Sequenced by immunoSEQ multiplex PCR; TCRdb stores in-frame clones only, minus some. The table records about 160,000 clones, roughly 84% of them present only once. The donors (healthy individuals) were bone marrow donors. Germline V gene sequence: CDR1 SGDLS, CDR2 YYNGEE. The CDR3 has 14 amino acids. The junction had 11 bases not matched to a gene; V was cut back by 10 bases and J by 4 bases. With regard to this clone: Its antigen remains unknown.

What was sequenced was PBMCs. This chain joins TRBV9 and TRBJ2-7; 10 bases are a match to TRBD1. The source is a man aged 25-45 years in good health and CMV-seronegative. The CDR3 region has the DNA TGTGCCTGCGGATGGAGACAGGGGGCTTACGAGCAGTACTTC. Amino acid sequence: CACGWRQGAYEQYF.